This T cell receptor (beta chain) was recovered during a study of cytomegalovirus exposure and HLA in healthy donors. Study conclusions and caveats: As a later analysis revealed, most CMV-associated TCR beta chains appeared HLA-restricted. Sequencing probably produced one cluster of sequence variants that were highly shared.

The primer mix had 60 Vbeta and 13 Jbeta primers. The authors' processing: Later, 80 million or so unique TCR beta chains were counted in an analysis, and roughly 11 million of them were shared. The data were produced by immunoSEQ multiplex PCR, yet TCRdb's version contains in-frame clones alone and is incomplete. V and J calls and clone size follow that table, whereas D and trimming were derived from the DNA. The table includes over 150,000 clones, about 82% detected once. The germline V gene encodes CDR1 LNHDA and CDR2 SQIVND (reference sequence). The CDR3 is 16 residues long. J was trimmed by 9 bases and V by 7 bases; bases with no gene match: 13. As to this clone: Its target is not known.

The sample comprised PBMCs. The clonotype originates from a woman between 50 and 59 years old in good health and CMV-seropositive. The chain employs TRBV19 and TRBJ2-1, with TRBD1 matching 12 bases. CDR3 in DNA: TGTGCCAGTATTCGGCCGGGACAGGGGGCCTTGGGTGAGCAGTTCTTC. Translating it yields CASIRPGQGALGEQFF.